This entry lists 26 T cell receptor beta chains sequenced from one sample in a study of Graves' ophthalmopathy and Graves' hyperthyroidism (dated by TCRdb to between 2018 and 2020). Instrument used: Illumina HiSeq 2000. For repertoire sequencing, the TCR beta CDR3 regions were amplified from RNA transcripts. A first-round RT-PCR used HTBI primers with the Qiagen OneStep RT-PCR kit, followed by a second-round multiplex PCR, size selection and purification. TCRdb reprocessing: public reads trimmed at Q25 with fastp, clones called with MiXCR, in-frame beta chains kept. Identical CDR3 protein sequences are pooled into one entry, listed with their most common genes and DNA. In all, the sample holds about 220,000 distinct CDR3 sequences, and under 25% of those were seen once. The top ten hold more than 35% of the sample. The sample comprised peripheral blood. The receptors here all came from a woman aged 45-65 years with Graves' ophthalmopathy. Donor details come from another sample of the same person, matched by shared clones.

This clonotype was counted ten times or more. V usage is TRBV9 and J usage is TRBJ1-2, with 9 bases lining up with TRBD1. V trimming: 0 bases; J trimming: 3 bases; junction bases outside the gene matches: 0. The CDR3 is made up of 14 amino acids. CDR1 SGDLS and CDR2 YYNGEE come from the germline V gene. The CDR3 loop reads CASSVGTGDYGYTF. Written as DNA, the CDR3 is TGTGCCAGCAGCGTAGGGACAGGGGACTATGGCTACACCTTC.

The table lists this clonotype with many counts. The J gene is TRBJ2-7, the V gene TRBV6-1; the D gene is possibly TRBD2 (6 bases). The CDR3 spans 14 residues. Trimming pared 7 bases from V and 3 bases from J, leaving 16 bases between. CDR1 and CDR2 from the germline V gene are MNHNS and SASEGT. The CDR3 protein is CASTGPGGNYEQYF. In nucleotides, the CDR3 is TGTGCCAGCACGGGTCCCGGGGGAAACTACGAGCAGTACTTC.

This clonotype was counted at least ten times. The chain has TRBV29-1 and TRBJ2-7; possibly TRBD1 or TRBD2 for D (5 bases each). In germline, CDR1 is SQVTM, CDR2 ANQGSEA. The CDR3 spans 11 residues. Trimming pared 4 bases from V and 5 bases from J, leaving 9 bases between. CDR3 amino acids: CSVGGYDEQYF. In DNA, the CDR3 is TGCAGCGTTGGGGGGTACGACGAGCAGTACTTC.

In its sample, this clonotype was seen many times. V usage is TRBV19 and J usage is TRBJ1-2; possibly TRBD1 for D (5 bases). The germline V and J ends were trimmed by 6 bases and 4 bases, with 18 bases remaining between them. CDR1 is LNHDA and CDR2 is SQIVND in the germline V gene (reference sequence). The CDR3 consists of 15 residues. The CDR3 sequence: CASRRGGAQGYGYTF. CDR3 bases: TGTGCCAGTAGGAGAGGAGGGGCGCAGGGCTATGGCTACACCTTC. The full variable domain, with the rest looked up from reference TRBV19 and TRBJ1-2, is DGGITQSPKYLFRKEGQNVTLSCEQNLNHDAMYWYRQDPGQGLRLIYYSQIVNDFQKGDIAEGYSVSREKKESFPLTVTSAQKNPTAFYLCASRRGGAQGYGYTFGSGTRLTVV.

This clonotype has at least ten counts. V usage is TRBV6-5 and J usage is TRBJ1-2, with D hard to call. CDR1 is MNHEY, CDR2 SVGAGI, per germline. The length of the CDR3 is 13 residues. V shed 4 bases and J shed 8 bases, with 14 bases lying between them. CDR3 DNA: TGTGCCAGCAGTTCTTCCTGGGGATACGGCTACACCTTC. Translation: CASSSSWGYGYTF.

This clonotype was observed a handful of times. At one end the junction does not follow the germline gene, possibly because of a read error. V usage is TRBV6-1 and J usage is TRBJ1-1; D is uncertain. CDR3 size: 14 residues. CDR1 and CDR2 (germline): MNHNS, SASEGT. Here the CDR3 reads CASSEVFAGKGASF. The DNA for the CDR3 is TGTGCCAGCAGTGAAGTGTTCGCGGGGAAAGGAGCTTCCTTT.

The rearrangement uses TRBV7-9 and TRBJ2-5, with D perhaps assigned TRBD1 or TRBD2 (5 bases each). V lost 5 bases and J 4 bases, leaving 11 bases between the germline ends. This CDR3 is built from 13 residues. From germline, CDR1 is SEHNR and CDR2 FQNEAQ (reference sequence). CDR3 amino acids: CASSQGERETQYF. CDR3 nucleotides: TGTGCCAGCAGCCAAGGGGAGCGAGAGACCCAGTACTTC.

This clonotype occurred many times. At one boundary the junction diverges from the germline segment, which might be a read error. The genes are TRBV14 and TRBJ1-3, with D perhaps TRBD1 (6 bases). Germline-derived CDR1 and CDR2 are SGHDN and FVKESK. The CDR3 is made up of 15 amino acids. The CDR3 protein is CASSQHQGTGSTIYF. The CDR3 coding sequence is TGTGCCAGCAGCCAACACCAGGGGACTGGAAGCACCATATATTTT.

This clonotype showed up just a few times. The gene calls are TRBV4-2 and TRBJ2-7, with D possibly matching TRBD1 (6 bases). Germline V lookup: CDR1 LGHNA, CDR2 YNFKEQ. The CDR3 runs 17 residues. The V end lost 1 base, the J end lost 3 bases, and 19 bases lay between the germline ends. CDR3 sequence: CASSQVGVTGIDYEQYF. CDR3 sequence (DNA): TGTGCCAGCAGCCAAGTTGGGGTTACAGGGATTGACTACGAGCAGTACTTC.

This clonotype has a count of ten or more. The CDR3 region is CASRRKGEGTEAFF. CDR3 DNA sequence: TGTGCCAGCAGACGAAAGGGGGAAGGCACTGAAGCTTTCTTT. The chain employs TRBV3-1 and TRBJ1-1; TRBD1 is a possible D gene (6 bases). Trimming stripped 6 bases from V and 4 bases from J, with 15 bases between. The CDR3 totals 14 residues. The germline CDR1 and CDR2 sequences are LGHDT and YNNKEL (reference sequence). Complete variable domain (other parts from reference TRBV3-1 and TRBJ1-1): DTAVSQTPKYLVTQMGNDKSIKCEQNLGHDTMYWYKQDSKKFLKIMFSYNNKELIINETVPNRFSPKSPDKAHLNLHINSLELGDSAVYFCASRRKGEGTEAFFGQGTRLTVV.

This clonotype was counted at least ten times. This chain links TRBV19 with TRBJ1-5; D gene unclear. The V and J ends lost 5 bases and 4 bases respectively, with 12 bases between them. There are 14 residues in the CDR3. Per the germline V gene, CDR1 is LNHDA and CDR2 is SQIVND (reference sequence). The CDR3 loop reads CASSSRQINQPQHF. In nucleotides, the CDR3 is TGTGCCAGTAGTTCTCGGCAAATTAATCAGCCCCAGCATTTT.

This clonotype was seen many times. The chain uses TRBV12-3 or TRBV12-4 and TRBJ2-5; D unresolved. This CDR3 region has 15 residues. Trimming removed 4 bases from V and 0 bases from J, with 12 bases in between. CDR3 residues: CASSSPPPYQETQYF. The CDR3 coding sequence is TGTGCCAGCAGTTCCCCCCCTCCGTACCAAGAGACCCAGTACTTC.

This clonotype appeared many times. V is TRBV20-1 and J is TRBJ2-7, with TRBD2 matching 7 bases. Germline values: CDR1 DFQATT, CDR2 SNEGSKA (reference sequence). The CDR3 runs to 15 residues. The V and J ends lost 3 bases and 2 bases, in that order; junction bases with no gene match: 10. The chain's CDR3 is CSARSLRETPYEQYF. CDR3 coding DNA: TGCAGTGCTAGGAGCTTGCGGGAGACACCCTACGAGCAGTACTTC.

The chain employs TRBV29-1 and TRBJ1-1; D not resolved. V lost 0 bases to trimming and J lost 1 base, with 6 bases between them. Germline V gene data show CDR1 as SQVTM and CDR2 as ANQGSEA. CDR3 length equals 13 residues. The DNA for the CDR3 is TGCAGCGTTGAAGAGGGGAGGAACACTGAAGCTTTCTTT. Its translation is CSVEEGRNTEAFF.

The gene calls are TRBV15 and TRBJ2-4; D is ambiguous. CDR3 length equals 14 residues. Trimming pared 0 bases from V and 5 bases from J, leaving 8 bases between. Germline values: CDR1 LNHNV, CDR2 YYDKDF (reference sequence). Here the CDR3 reads CATSRDLTQNIQYF. CDR3 bases: TGTGCCACCAGCAGAGATCTCACCCAAAACATTCAGTACTTC.

The table lists this clonotype with many counts. The chain carries TRBV19 and TRBJ2-7, with 12 bases that match TRBD2. Losses at the gene ends were 5 bases for V and 2 bases for J; bases not matched to a gene: 4. The CDR3 extends over 15 amino acids. From germline, CDR1 is LNHDA and CDR2 SQIVND (reference sequence). The CDR3 protein is CASSDLAGGPYEQYF. In nucleotides, the CDR3 is TGTGCCAGTAGTGATCTAGCGGGAGGGCCCTACGAGCAGTACTTC.

This clonotype occurred many times. This chain uses TRBV19 with TRBJ2-7; D remains ambiguous. The germline V and J ends were trimmed by 2 bases and 2 bases, with 13 bases remaining between them. Germline V lookup: CDR1 LNHDA, CDR2 SQIVND (reference sequence). The CDR3 is made up of 15 amino acids. The CDR3 region has the DNA TGTGCCAGTAGTATATCAAGGGCGAAGACCTACGAGCAGTACTTC. Its protein product is CASSISRAKTYEQYF. Variable domain in full (rest from reference TRBV19 and TRBJ2-7): DGGITQSPKYLFRKEGQNVTLSCEQNLNHDAMYWYRQDPGQGLRLIYYSQIVNDFQKGDIAEGYSVSREKKESFPLTVTSAQKNPTAFYLCASSISRAKTYEQYFGPGTRLTVT.

V and J are TRBV12-3 or TRBV12-4 and TRBJ2-7; no clear D. This CDR3 is 12 amino acids long. Trimming took 4 bases from V and 4 from J, leaving 8 bases between them. The CDR3 sequence is CASSYDRYEQYF. The CDR3 region has the DNA TGTGCCAGCAGTTACGACCGTTACGAGCAGTACTTC.

At least ten counts were recorded for this clonotype. The V gene is TRBV29-1, the J gene TRBJ1-1; a weak D match, TRBD1 (6 bases). CDR1 SQVTM and CDR2 ANQGSEA come from the germline V gene. V gave up 4 bases and J gave up 1 base, with 19 bases separating them. The length of the CDR3 is 16 residues. In nucleotides, the CDR3 is TGCAGCGTTGCCGGAACAGGGAGACCGACGAACACTGAAGCTTTCTTT. Amino acid sequence: CSVAGTGRPTNTEAFF. Filled out from reference TRBV29-1 and TRBJ1-1, the complete variable domain reads SAVISQKPSRDICQRGTSLTIQCQVDSQVTMMFWYRQQPGQSLTLIATANQGSEATYESGFVIDKFPISRPNLTFSTLTVSNMSPEDSSIYLCSVAGTGRPTNTEAFFGQGTRLTVV.

The rearrangement links TRBV6-1 to TRBJ1-1, with 8 bases lining up with TRBD1. V lost 7 bases, J lost 1 base, and 5 bases stayed unmatched. Germline assignment: CDR1 MNHNS and CDR2 SASEGT. The CDR3 is 14 residues long. The chain's CDR3 is CASTLDRANTEAFF. The CDR3 DNA sequence: TGTGCCAGCACCTTGGACAGGGCGAACACTGAAGCTTTCTTT.

The rearrangement joins TRBV10-2 to TRBJ2-7; maybe TRBD2 (6 bases). Trimming removed 6 bases from V and 3 bases from J, with 12 bases in between. The CDR3 has 13 amino acids. Germline V gene sequence: CDR1 WSHSY, CDR2 SAAADI. This CDR3 is CASRTGLLYEQYF. CDR3 DNA sequence: TGCGCCAGCAGAACGGGACTCCTCTACGAGCAGTACTTC.

This clonotype was recorded at least ten times. V is TRBV19 and J is TRBJ2-2; TRBD2 matches 9 bases. This CDR3 region has 15 residues. Germline CDR1 reads LNHDA; CDR2 reads SQIVND (reference sequence). V gave up 3 bases and J gave up 5 bases; unmatched junction bases: 4. CDR3 nucleotides: TGTGCCAGTAGTATGGTAGCGGGAGTGACCGGGGAGCTGTTTTTT. Translating gives CASSMVAGVTGELFF.

This clonotype was seen more than once but under ten times. V is TRBV27 and J is TRBJ2-7, with a weak D call TRBD2 (7 bases). Trimming removed 6 bases from V and 3 bases from J, with 24 bases in between. Germline CDR1 is MNHEY and CDR2 is SMNVEV (reference sequence). The CDR3 is made up of 17 amino acids. CDR3 sequence reads: CASSARGASRTDYEQYF. The CDR3 region has the DNA TGTGCCAGCAGCGCCCGGGGGGCTAGCCGTACCGACTACGAGCAGTACTTC.

This chain connects TRBV10-3 to TRBJ2-5; the D is unclear. The V gene lost 6 bases and the J gene lost 4 bases, with 15 bases spanning the gap. Germline loops: CDR1 ENHRY, CDR2 SYGVKD. This CDR3 comprises 14 residues. DNA for the CDR3: TGTGCCATCAGGGACCGCCAAGGGTCAGAGACCCAGTACTTC. Its translation is CAIRDRQGSETQYF.

The rearrangement joins TRBV27 to TRBJ2-7, with D perhaps matching TRBD1 or TRBD2 (5 bases each). Trimming left V 1 base short and J 2 bases short, with 15 bases between. Germline V CDR1 and CDR2: MNHEY, SMNVEV (reference sequence). The CDR3 spans 16 residues. CDR3 DNA: TGTGCCAGCAGTTTATGGACCTGGGACCCCACCTACGAGCAGTACTTC. This sequence encodes CASSLWTWDPTYEQYF.

The sample holds a few counts of this clonotype. The chain recombines TRBV6-2 or TRBV6-3 with TRBJ2-3; TRBD2 agrees at 8 bases. V shed 5 bases, J shed 0 bases, and the junction held 16 bases outside the gene matches. The CDR3 is made up of 19 amino acids. Germline-derived CDR1 and CDR2 are MNHEY and SVGEGT. Here the CDR3 reads CASSLLAGLNKISTDTQYF. CDR3 sequence (DNA): TGTGCCAGCAGTCTCTTAGCGGGGCTTAACAAAATAAGCACAGATACGCAGTATTTT.